The clone carrying this T cell receptor (beta chain) is a singleton in its sample. Sequenced by immunoSEQ multiplex PCR; TCRdb stores in-frame clones only, minus some. The table shows about 310,000 clones, with around nine tenths occurring only once. This sample is drawn from a study of blood T cell repertoires in COVID-19. Germline-derived CDR1 and CDR2 are LNHDA and SQIVND (reference sequence). V shed 3 bases and J 8 bases; nucleotides not matched to a gene: 6. The CDR3 extends over 13 amino acids. The source is a middle-aged man with active or convalescent COVID-19. The sample was peripheral blood. This rearrangement joins TRBV19 to TRBJ1-1, with TRBD1 matching over 7 bases. The CDR3 sequence is CASSITEGQEAFF. CDR3 nucleotide sequence: TGTGCCAGTAGTATCACCGAGGGACAGGAAGCTTTCTTT.